This TCR beta chain was observed in a study of beta chain features in type 1 diabetes. CDR3 length: 13 residues. The germline V gene encodes CDR1 MNHEY and CDR2 SVGAGI. The V gene lost 6 bases and the J gene lost 7 bases, with 13 bases spanning the gap. This clone was detected only a few times. Expressed TCRB transcripts were sequenced, since all the RNA that had been isolated was reverse transcribed. About 3.57 million reads were obtained on average from naive, central memory and regulatory T cell samples. Produced via immunoSEQ multiplex PCR; TCRdb's table is partial and in-frame only. The data show just over 450,000 clones, 30% seen once.

This sequence joins TRBV6-5 and TRBJ2-1, with a weak D call TRBD1 (5 bases). Sequencing was performed on naive CD4+ T cells from blood. This clonotype was obtained from a young man in good health. The CDR3 here is CASRLTVGNEQFF. CDR3 coding DNA: TGTGCCAGCAGGCTGACAGTCGGGAATGAGCAGTTCTTC.